This T cell receptor beta chain came from a study of T-cell reconstitution after alpha-beta-depleted transplantation in children. Unique molecular identifiers were used to barcode this TCRbeta library. Using its own MiXCR run on the PCR reads, TCRdb lists one record per CDR3 protein. Of about 1,000,000 distinct CDR3 sequences in the sample, about 29% were seen once. The V gene's germline CDR1 is SGHDT and CDR2 YYEEEE. Trimming took 2 bases from V and 4 from J; bases not matched to a gene: 12. CDR3 size: 17 residues. This clonotype was observed a handful of times. This rearrangement joins TRBV5-6 to TRBJ2-1; 7 bases match TRBD2. This TCR was sampled from a boy in the first two years of life who had a stem cell transplant for SCID, so the T cells may come from the graft donor. The sequencing used PBMCs, mostly from graft donor cells, collected 360 days after TCRalphabeta/CD19-depleted stem cell transplant. CDR3 bases: TGTGCCAGCAGCTTAGACCAAGGAGCGGGGCTTTACAATGAGCAGTTCTTC. This gives the protein CASSLDQGAGLYNEQFF.